One and the same sample provided the 9 T cell receptor beta chains below, sequenced in a study of blood T cell repertoires in COVID-19. Sequencing was performed with immunoSEQ multiplex PCR; in TCRdb, only in-frame clones are kept and a portion is missing. The data show about 220,000 clones, with about 88% seen just once and roughly 2.8% held by the top ten. Input material: peripheral blood. These receptors all come from a man aged 50 to 60 who had recovered from COVID-19.

The DNA for the CDR3 is TGTGCCAGCTCACCGGACTTCTCTGGAAACACCATATATTTT. Encoded protein: CASSPDFSGNTIYF. The V and J genes are TRBV18 and TRBJ1-3; D is unclear. V lost 3 bases and J lost 0, with 6 bases in between. The CDR3 loop spans 14 amino acids. CDR1 is KGHSH and CDR2 is LQKENI in the germline V gene.

The genes are TRBV30 and TRBJ2-6, with D maybe TRBD1 (5 bases). Trimming pared 2 bases from V and 4 bases from J, leaving 12 bases between. The CDR3 is made up of 15 amino acids. Per germline, CDR1 GTSNPN and CDR2 SVGIG (reference sequence). CDR3 in DNA: TGTGCCTGGAGTAAGGGGCAGGCCGGGGCCAACGTCCTGACTTTC. Translating it yields CAWSKGQAGANVLTF.

The chain uses TRBV6-5 and TRBJ2-7; TRBD1 matches 9 bases. Per germline, CDR1 MNHEY and CDR2 SVGAGI. V trimming: 4 bases; J trimming: 6 bases; junction bases outside the gene matches: 13. The CDR3 covers 16 residues. CDR3 protein: CASSSKTGTGSVEQYF. The CDR3, as DNA: TGTGCCAGCAGTTCCAAGACCGGGACAGGGTCTGTCGAGCAGTACTTC.

The genes are TRBV7-8 and TRBJ2-5; 8 nucleotides agree with TRBD2. The CDR3 extends over 16 amino acids. V dropped 4 bases and J dropped 5; count of bases not matched to a gene: 12. Germline V gives CDR1 SGHVS, CDR2 FQNEAQ. The CDR3 here is CASSSSGSGMLETQYF. The DNA of the CDR3 is TGTGCCAGCAGCTCGTCGGGTAGCGGGATGTTGGAGACCCAGTACTTC.

The gene calls are TRBV7-9 and TRBJ1-4; no firm D call. From germline, CDR1 is SEHNR and CDR2 FQNEAQ (reference sequence). Trimming removed 3 bases at V and 8 bases at J, with 16 bases between. The CDR3 sequence is 15 residues long. The CDR3 spells CASSFLGPSGEKLFF. CDR3 DNA: TGTGCCAGCAGCTTCCTAGGACCTTCGGGAGAAAAACTGTTTTTT.

The gene calls are TRBV19 and TRBJ1-2; D unresolved. V shed 8 bases and J shed 4 bases, with 11 bases lying between them. Germline loops: CDR1 LNHDA, CDR2 SQIVND (reference sequence). The CDR3 is made up of 12 amino acids. CDR3: CASRGEGYGYTF. The CDR3 DNA reads as TGTGCCAGTCGGGGAGAGGGCTATGGCTACACCTTC.

The gene calls are TRBV24-1 and TRBJ2-5; weak D call: TRBD2 (6 bases). V lost 0 bases and J lost 2, with 6 bases in between. CDR1 is KGHDR and CDR2 is SFDVKD in the germline V gene. CDR3 length: 14 amino acids. This CDR3 reads CATSDLGGQETQYF. The CDR3 nucleotides are TGTGCCACCAGTGATTTGGGGGGGCAAGAGACCCAGTACTTC.

The chain has TRBV10-3 and TRBJ1-2, with TRBD1 matching 9 bases. The J segment lost 3 bases and the V segment lost 6 bases, leaving 5 bases of the junction unmatched. This CDR3 is 14 amino acids long. Germline CDR1 and CDR2: ENHRY and SYGVKD. CDR3 nucleotides: TGTGCCATCAGGGCGGACAGGGGAGACTATGGCTACACCTTC. This gives the protein CAIRADRGDYGYTF.

The chain uses TRBV7-2 and TRBJ2-2, with 11 positions matching TRBD2. Germline V gives CDR1 SGHTA, CDR2 FQGNSA. Trimming removed 4 bases from V and 6 bases from J; junction bases left unmatched: 4. The CDR3 is made up of 15 amino acids. The CDR3 nucleotides read TGTGCCAGCAGCTATACTAGCGGGAGCCCCGGGGAGCTGTTTTTT. Protein sequence: CASSYTSGSPGELFF.